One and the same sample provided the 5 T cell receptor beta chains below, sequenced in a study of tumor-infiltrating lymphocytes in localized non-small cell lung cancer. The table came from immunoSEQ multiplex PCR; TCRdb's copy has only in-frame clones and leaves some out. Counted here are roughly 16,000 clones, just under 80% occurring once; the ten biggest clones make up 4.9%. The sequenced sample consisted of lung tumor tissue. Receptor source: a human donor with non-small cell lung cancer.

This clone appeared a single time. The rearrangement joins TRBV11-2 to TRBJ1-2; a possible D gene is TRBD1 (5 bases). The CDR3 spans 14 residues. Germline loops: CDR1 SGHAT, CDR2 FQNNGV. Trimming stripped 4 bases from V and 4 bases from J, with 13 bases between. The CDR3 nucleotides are TGTGCCAGCAGCTGGGGGGGGGAGGTCTATGGCTACACCTTC. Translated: CASSWGGEVYGYTF.

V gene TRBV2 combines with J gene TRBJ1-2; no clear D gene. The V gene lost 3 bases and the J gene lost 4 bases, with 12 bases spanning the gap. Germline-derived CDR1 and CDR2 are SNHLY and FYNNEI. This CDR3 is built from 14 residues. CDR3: CASSERGGSYGYTF. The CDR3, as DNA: TGTGCCAGCAGTGAGAGAGGAGGGTCCTATGGCTACACCTTC.

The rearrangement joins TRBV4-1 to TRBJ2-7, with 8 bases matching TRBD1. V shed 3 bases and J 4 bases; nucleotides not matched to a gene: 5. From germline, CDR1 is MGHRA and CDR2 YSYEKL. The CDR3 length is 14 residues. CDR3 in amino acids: CASSHPGQVYEQYF. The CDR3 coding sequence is TGCGCCAGCAGCCACCCGGGACAGGTTTACGAGCAGTACTTC.

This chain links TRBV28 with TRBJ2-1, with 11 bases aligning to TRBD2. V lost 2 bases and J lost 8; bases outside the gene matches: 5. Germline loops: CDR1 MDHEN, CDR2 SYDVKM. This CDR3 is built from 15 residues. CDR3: CASSLPTSGKDEQFF. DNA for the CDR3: TGTGCCAGCAGTTTACCGACTAGCGGGAAGGATGAGCAGTTCTTC. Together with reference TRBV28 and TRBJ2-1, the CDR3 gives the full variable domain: DVKVTQSSRYLVKRTGEKVFLECVQDMDHENMFWYRQDPGLGLRLIYFSYDVKMKEKGDIPEGYSVSREKKERFSLILESASTNQTSMYLCASSLPTSGKDEQFFGPGTRLTVL.

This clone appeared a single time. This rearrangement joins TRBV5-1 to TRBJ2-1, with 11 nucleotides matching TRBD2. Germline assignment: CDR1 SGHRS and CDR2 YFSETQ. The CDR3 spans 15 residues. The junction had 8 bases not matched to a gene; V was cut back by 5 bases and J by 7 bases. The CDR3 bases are TGCGCCAGCAGATTAATAGCGGGAGGGGAGAATGAGCAGTTCTTC. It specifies CASRLIAGGENEQFF.